Given below is one T cell receptor (beta chain) in context. Antigen unknown. TCRdb's table, derived via immunoSEQ multiplex PCR, lists solely in-frame clones and lacks some. The sample carries about 150,000 clones, 70% to 90% recorded once. This sample is drawn from a study of T cell responses to AZD1222 COVID-19 vaccine. Study results and caveats: Increases in Spike-specific TCR breadth and depth were seen after two AZD1222 doses. In a largely white British group with more females than males, clonal diversity was possibly underestimated.

CDR1 and CDR2 from the germline V gene are MNHNS and SASEGT. The CDR3 consists of 18 residues. Deletions cut 1 base from V and 1 base from J, with 19 bases between. The sequence was obtained from an adult in good health. This material consisted of peripheral blood, taken on day 0 of AZD1222 vaccination. The gene calls are TRBV6-1 and TRBJ1-2; D possibly corresponds to TRBD1 (5 bases). The CDR3 DNA is TGTGCCAGCAGTGAAGTAGGGGCCAGACCGCTCATTAACTATGGCTACACCTTC. Its protein product is CASSEVGARPLINYGYTF.